A single sample gave rise to the 6 T cell receptor beta chains below, sequenced in a study of neurological immune-mediated disorders. TCRdb processed the 5' RACE reads anew with MiXCR; each CDR3 protein has one entry. The sample contains 80,000 to 95,000 distinct CDR3 sequences, roughly 3.2% of which appear only once. Sequenced: PBMCs. These receptors came from a woman between 45 and 65 years old with multiple sclerosis.

This clonotype was seen repeatedly, ten times or more. The J gene is TRBJ2-2, the V gene TRBV9; 14 nucleotides agree with TRBD2. Germline CDR1 SGDLS, CDR2 YYNGEE. V lost 1 base and J lost 0; bases outside the gene matches: 5. This CDR3 is 19 amino acids long. The CDR3 reads CASSVTGLAGAANTGELFF. Written as DNA, the CDR3 is TGTGCCAGCAGCGTAACGGGACTAGCGGGGGCCGCGAACACCGGGGAGCTGTTTTTT.

This clonotype showed up many times. This chain uses TRBV9 with TRBJ2-3; 8 positions match TRBD2. Trimming removed 3 bases from V and 2 bases from J; junction bases left unmatched: 2. CDR1 is SGDLS and CDR2 is YYNGEE in the germline V gene. This CDR3 contains 14 residues. CDR3 in amino acids: CASSGSGATDTQYF. As DNA, the CDR3 is TGTGCCAGCAGCGGTAGCGGGGCCACAGATACGCAGTATTTT.

At least ten counts were recorded for this clonotype. V is TRBV10-3 and J is TRBJ1-6; 7 nucleotides agree with TRBD1. With 9 bases clipped from V and 7 bases from J, the junction kept 6 bases outside the gene matches. The CDR3 sequence is 13 residues long. Germline CDR1 and CDR2: ENHRY and SYGVKD. CDR3 loop: CAIRGTDNSPLHF. DNA for the CDR3: TGTGCCATTCGCGGGACAGACAATTCACCCCTCCACTTT.

This chain joins TRBV7-9 and TRBJ1-5, with a tentative D call TRBD1 (5 bases). Germline CDR1 reads SEHNR; CDR2 reads FQNEAQ (reference sequence). V lost 6 bases and J lost 2, with 17 bases in between. CDR3 length: 16 residues. The CDR3 DNA sequence: TGTGCCAGCAGTCAAGGAGGGGTTCTGGGCAATCAGCCCCAGCATTTT. Translated: CASSQGGVLGNQPQHF.

This clonotype was seen ten or more times. J is TRBJ2-7 and V is TRBV9; D might be TRBD1 (6 bases). The V and J ends lost 2 bases and 3 bases respectively, with 12 bases between them. The CDR3 has 14 amino acids. CDR1 SGDLS and CDR2 YYNGEE come from the germline V gene. In DNA form, the CDR3 reads TGTGCCAGCAGCGTGGGGGCGTCTGTCTACGAGCAGTACTTC. This gives the protein CASSVGASVYEQYF.

This clonotype was seen ten or more times. The chain couples TRBV11-1 to TRBJ2-7; 7 nucleotides match TRBD1. V was clipped by 5 bases and J by 4 bases; unmatched bases: 2. The CDR3 is 12 amino acids. Germline V lookup: CDR1 SGHAT, CDR2 FQDESV (reference sequence). CDR3 sequence (DNA): TGTGCCAGCAGCCAGACAGGGTACGAGCAGTACTTC. Protein: CASSQTGYEQYF.